This entry lists 18 T cell receptor beta chains sequenced from one sample in a study of shared clonotypes between healthy human individuals. The repertoire was sequenced with immunoSEQ multiplex PCR; TCRdb's copy has only in-frame clones and lacks some. The sample has about 330,000 clones; about nine tenths are singletons. The specimen sequenced was memory CD8+ T cells sorted from blood. Subset in this sample: CD45RO+ cells pooled with CCR7-negative TemRA cells. The receptors stem from a man aged 18-30 years in good health.

This rearrangement joins TRBV4-2 to TRBJ1-5, with 8 bases matching TRBD1. Germline V gene sequence: CDR1 LGHNA, CDR2 YNFKEQ. The junction had 9 bases not matched to a gene; V was cut back by 5 bases and J by 3 bases. The CDR3 has 16 amino acids. The CDR3 loop reads CASSAHRGKNNQPQHF. CDR3 bases: TGTGCCAGCAGCGCTCACAGGGGGAAGAACAATCAGCCCCAGCATTTT.

For the CDR3, the DNA is TGTGCCAGTAGTATAGATCTTGAGACTAACTATGGCTACACCTTC. This codes for CASSIDLETNYGYTF. The rearrangement links TRBV19 to TRBJ1-2; D is ambiguous. Germline V gene sequence: CDR1 LNHDA, CDR2 SQIVND (reference sequence). Trimming stripped 0 bases from V and 0 bases from J, with 8 bases between. The CDR3 extends over 15 amino acids.

The V and J genes are TRBV2 and TRBJ2-7; D possibly matches TRBD1 or TRBD2 (5 bases each). The germline V and J ends were trimmed by 3 bases and 3 bases, with 9 bases remaining between them. Germline CDR1 reads SNHLY; CDR2 reads FYNNEI. This CDR3 is 13 amino acids long. CDR3 sequence (DNA): TGTGCCAGCAGTGAGGGGGTTGACTACGAGCAGTACTTC. Its translation: CASSEGVDYEQYF. Combining the CDR3 with reference TRBV2 and TRBJ2-7 gives the whole variable domain EPEVTQTPSHQVTQMGQEVILRCVPISNHLYFYWYRQILGQKVEFLVSFYNNEISEKSEIFDDQFSVERPDGSNFTLKIRSTKLEDSAMYFCASSEGVDYEQYFGPGTRLTVT.

V and J are TRBV7-9 and TRBJ2-3; D uncertain. CDR1 is SEHNR, CDR2 FQNEAQ, per germline (reference sequence). The V and J ends lost 5 bases and 3 bases respectively, with 9 bases between them. The CDR3 contains 13 residues. The CDR3 is CASSPLNTDTQYF. The CDR3 DNA is TGTGCCAGCAGCCCATTAAATACAGATACGCAGTATTTT.

In this sample, this clone turned up once. CDR3 protein: CASRHEGGPAGGTDTQYF. In DNA form, the CDR3 reads TGTGCCAGCAGACACGAGGGGGGACCTGCAGGGGGCACAGATACGCAGTATTTT. The rearrangement joins TRBV7-9 to TRBJ2-3; D may be TRBD1 or TRBD2 (6 bases each). The CDR3 extends over 18 amino acids. V lost 6 bases and J lost 1, with 23 bases in between. Germline-derived CDR1 and CDR2 are SEHNR and FQNEAQ (reference sequence). Filled out from reference TRBV7-9 and TRBJ2-3, the complete variable domain reads DTGVSQNPRHKITKRGQNVTFRCDPISEHNRLYWYRQTLGQGPEFLTYFQNEAQLEKSRLLSDRFSAERPKGSFSTLEIQRTEQGDSAMYLCASRHEGGPAGGTDTQYFGPGTRLTVL.

J is TRBJ2-3 and V is TRBV30; TRBD2 aligns across 10 bases. This CDR3 region has 15 residues. Losses at the gene ends were 0 bases for V and 6 bases for J; bases not matched to a gene: 6. From germline, CDR1 is GTSNPN and CDR2 SVGIG (reference sequence). In DNA form, the CDR3 reads TGTGCCTGGAGTGTAGCTAGCGGGGGTTGGGATACGCAGTATTTT. Translation: CAWSVASGGWDTQYF.

This rearrangement joins TRBV13 to TRBJ1-2; the D is unclear. CDR3 size: 13 residues. In germline, CDR1 is PRHDT, CDR2 FYEKMQ (reference sequence). The V end was cut by 4 bases, the J end by 3 bases, with 9 bases between. The CDR3 spells CASSSEGHYGYTF. CDR3 coding DNA: TGTGCCAGCAGCTCGGAGGGTCACTATGGCTACACCTTC.

The chain joins TRBV19 to TRBJ2-6; D unclear. Germline V gene sequence: CDR1 LNHDA, CDR2 SQIVND (reference sequence). This CDR3 spans 15 amino acids. V lost 1 base to trimming and J lost 3 bases, with 7 bases between them. The CDR3 spells CASSIGLFGANVLTF. For the CDR3, the DNA is TGTGCCAGTAGTATAGGCCTATTTGGGGCCAACGTCCTGACTTTC. The variable domain in full, with the rest retrieved from reference TRBV19 and TRBJ2-6, is DGGITQSPKYLFRKEGQNVTLSCEQNLNHDAMYWYRQDPGQGLRLIYYSQIVNDFQKGDIAEGYSVSREKKESFPLTVTSAQKNPTAFYLCASSIGLFGANVLTFGAGSRLTVL.

As concerns this clone: The sample has other DNA sequences that encode this CDR3 too. DNA for the CDR3: TGCGCCAGCAGCCAAGGATGGGGGAACACTGAAGCTTTCTTT. Protein: CASSQGWGNTEAFF. This rearrangement joins TRBV4-1 to TRBJ1-1; D not resolved. The germline V and J ends were trimmed by 1 base and 1 base, with 7 bases remaining between them. CDR3 length: 14 amino acids. Germline values: CDR1 MGHRA, CDR2 YSYEKL.

The V call is TRBV30, the J call TRBJ1-1, with TRBD1 matching over 10 bases. Germline V CDR1 and CDR2: GTSNPN, SVGIG (reference sequence). The junction had 7 bases not matched to a gene; V was cut back by 2 bases and J by 7 bases. This CDR3 is 14 amino acids long. CDR3 sequence reads: CAWSSGTGANEAFF. The CDR3 region has the DNA TGTGCCTGGAGTTCCGGGACAGGGGCGAATGAAGCTTTCTTT.

V is TRBV5-1 and J is TRBJ2-7; D unresolved. Germline V lookup: CDR1 SGHRS, CDR2 YFSETQ. This CDR3 comprises 16 residues. V was shortened by 0 bases and J by 2 bases, with 15 bases between the two germline ends. The CDR3 protein is CASSLDEPYYPYEQYF. The CDR3 nucleotides read TGCGCCAGCAGCTTGGATGAGCCGTACTATCCCTACGAGCAGTACTTC.

Concerning this clone: Compared with germline, one end of the junction differs, possibly owing to a read error. J is TRBJ1-6 and V is TRBV5-4; 9 bases are shared with TRBD1. Germline CDR1 is SGHNT and CDR2 is YYREEE (reference sequence). The CDR3 spans 15 residues. CDR3 DNA sequence: TGTGCCAGCAGTTTGGACAGGGGTTATAATTCACCCCTCCACTTT. This codes for CASSLDRGYNSPLHF.

The V call is TRBV7-2, the J call TRBJ2-7; 11 bases are a match to TRBD1. Germline-derived CDR1 and CDR2 are SGHTA and FQGNSA. This CDR3 has 15 amino acids. V was clipped by 5 bases and J by 3 bases; unmatched bases: 6. In nucleotides, the CDR3 is TGTGCCAGCAGCCCGAGGGGGACAGGGGGCTACGAGCAGTACTTC. The encoded protein is CASSPRGTGGYEQYF.

The sample holds a few counts of this clone. The V and J genes are TRBV19 and TRBJ2-7, with no clear D. The CDR3 sequence is 11 residues long. In germline, CDR1 is LNHDA, CDR2 SQIVND (reference sequence). Trimming left V 9 bases short and J 7 bases short, with 13 bases between. CDR3: CASSRHGEQYF. CDR3 in DNA: TGTGCCAGCTCGAGACACGGTGAGCAGTACTTC. Using reference TRBV19 and TRBJ2-7 for the parts outside the CDR3, the full variable domain is DGGITQSPKYLFRKEGQNVTLSCEQNLNHDAMYWYRQDPGQGLRLIYYSQIVNDFQKGDIAEGYSVSREKKESFPLTVTSAQKNPTAFYLCASSRHGEQYFGPGTRLTVT.

This chain connects TRBV7-9 to TRBJ1-2; D is ambiguous. The CDR3 contains 15 residues. V was shortened by 4 bases and J by 2 bases, with 14 bases between the two germline ends. Germline-derived CDR1 and CDR2 are SEHNR and FQNEAQ (reference sequence). Here the CDR3 reads CASSSTDGLNYGYTF. CDR3 DNA sequence: TGTGCCAGCAGCTCTACGGACGGATTAAACTATGGCTACACCTTC.

The chain joins TRBV11-2 to TRBJ2-7; 12 bases match TRBD2. Germline CDR1 SGHAT, CDR2 FQNNGV. This CDR3 has 15 residues. Trimming at V came to 5 bases and at J to 2 bases, leaving 4 bases not matched to a gene. CDR3 residues: CASSAASGGAYEQYF. CDR3 DNA sequence: TGTGCCAGCAGCGCAGCTAGCGGGGGGGCCTACGAGCAGTACTTC.

V usage is TRBV25-1 and J usage is TRBJ2-7, with D possibly being TRBD1 (6 bases). Trimming took 7 bases from V and 0 from J, leaving 16 bases between them. This CDR3 comprises 15 residues. CDR1 and CDR2 (germline): MGHDK, SYGVNS. This CDR3 is CASNSPGAHSYEQYF. DNA of the CDR3: TGTGCCAGCAATAGCCCAGGGGCTCACTCCTACGAGCAGTACTTC.

The chain uses TRBV4-1 and TRBJ1-5; D gene unclear. This CDR3 spans 14 amino acids. Germline V gene lookup returns CDR1 MGHRA and CDR2 YSYEKL. Trimming removed 5 bases from V and 5 bases from J, with 13 bases in between. CDR3 amino acids: CASSGIGGDQPQHF. As DNA, the CDR3 is TGCGCCAGCAGCGGCATCGGCGGGGATCAGCCCCAGCATTTT.